This entry features one TCR beta chain sequence. This clone was detected only once. This clone's antigen is unknown. Base-call qualities are not available, and no considerably larger clone is one nucleotide away. Separate from the approximately 700-subject first cohort, the validation cohort of 95 to 150 subjects was the group to which the donors belonged. The sample is drawn from a study of cytomegalovirus exposure and HLA in healthy donors (TCRdb year 2017). About the full investigation: According to a later analysis, one platform produced both the roughly 110 validation repertoires and the 550 to 800 repertoires of the first cohort. The study was designed to test whether signatures of past pathogen exposure could be identified by cataloging public T cell receptors. Besides the first cohort of 550 to 750 subjects, a separate validation cohort made up of some 110 different subjects was used. High-throughput TCR immunosequencing, statistical association of individual TCRs with disease status, and machine learning were combined to predict cytomegalovirus infection status. The investigation overall reported the following: Cytomegalovirus status was reported to be diagnosed by the classifier with high specificity and sensitivity in both the original and validation cohorts. In the study, about 150 TCR beta chains were listed as associated with cytomegalovirus. A later analysis found that TCRs clustered in the first cohort also tended to co-occur in the roughly 120 validation repertoires, with approximately 93% of cluster scores above 0. The authors suggested that the approach could potentially be extended to other disease states and immunological phenotypes. In vitro tests confirmed that a few of the cytomegalovirus-associated TCR beta chains recognize cytomegalovirus antigens. Most TCR sequences were seen in very few donors, while some public TCRs were found in many individuals. All 120 or so repertoires were used to score co-occurrence in the validation cohort in a later analysis, because that analysis had no HLA typing for the cohort.

Deletion took 5 bases off V and 7 bases off J, with a span of 12 bases between the germline ends. The CDR3 has 12 amino acids, counting the end cysteine and phenylalanine. The sequence is cut down to CDR3 DNA, 36 bases in frame from base 1. For CDR1 and CDR2, the germline V gene lists SGHTA and FQGNSA. Library method: the immunoSEQ multiplex PCR assay. From the authors' description of their analysis: A statistical classification framework was developed to diagnose cytomegalovirus status using the catalog of TCR beta chain sequences. TCRdb mirrors the immuneACCESS table, restricted to in-frame sequences. Some clones are absent from its copies; in checked studies, under half trace to an unresolved V gene, and the reason for the others is unknown. V, J and clone size were drawn from that table, and D and trimming were deduced from the DNA. For this sample the table gives about 130,000 clones, of which approximately 94% were detected only once. The ten largest make up roughly 1.9% of the sample.

The clonotype was recovered from a man between 18 and 29 years old in good health and CMV-seropositive. The sequence links TRBV7-2 to TRBJ2-7; a tentative D call is TRBD2 (5 bases match). Sequencing was done on a sample of PBMCs. The CDR3 here reads CASSTDSVEQYF. The DNA sequence is as follows: TGTGCCAGCAGCACGGACTCCGTGGAGCAGTACTTC.